The 28 T cell receptor beta chains below were found in one sample sequenced in a study of T cells in Graves' hyperthyroidism and ophthalmopathy. Amplified TCR beta CDR3 regions derived from RNA transcripts. TCR CDR3 regions were first amplified by RT-PCR with HTBI primers. TCRdb itself ran the multiplex PCR reads through MiXCR, one entry per CDR3 protein. This table holds 800,000 or so distinct CDR3 sequences, 38% found once. Sequenced: blood. The receptor source for this set is a man aged 18 to 29 with Graves' hyperthyroidism.

The gene calls are TRBV5-6 and TRBJ2-5; 8 nucleotides align to TRBD1. The V and J ends lost 3 bases and 5 bases, in that order; junction bases with no gene match: 6. CDR3 length: 14 amino acids. The germline gives CDR1 SGHDT, CDR2 YYEEEE. The CDR3 reads CASSSDRAGETQYF. In DNA form, the CDR3 reads TGTGCCAGCAGCTCGGACAGGGCGGGGGAGACCCAGTACTTC.

The chain has TRBV29-1 and TRBJ1-1; 9 bases map to TRBD1. From germline, CDR1 is SQVTM and CDR2 ANQGSEA. The CDR3 consists of 14 residues. V shed 4 bases, J shed 1 base, and the junction held 4 bases outside the gene matches. CDR3 amino acids: CSVVRDRANTEAFF. DNA of the CDR3: TGCAGCGTTGTAAGGGACAGGGCGAACACTGAAGCTTTCTTT.

This clonotype was counted a few times. The J gene is TRBJ2-7, the V gene TRBV7-3, with 7 bases identical to TRBD2. In germline, CDR1 is SGHTA, CDR2 FQGTGA. The CDR3 is made up of 13 amino acids. The V and J ends lost 5 bases and 5 bases, in that order; junction bases with no gene match: 6. The CDR3 nucleotides read TGTGCCAGCAGCCAGATCCGGGGGGACGAGCAGTACTTC. Its protein product is CASSQIRGDEQYF.

The chain carries TRBV7-3 and TRBJ1-1, with TRBD1 matching 8 bases. CDR1 and CDR2 (germline): SGHTA, FQGTGA. The CDR3 extends over 14 amino acids. This CDR3 reads CARTTGTGNTEAFF. CDR3 sequence (DNA): TGTGCTAGGACCACCGGGACAGGGAACACTGAAGCTTTCTTT.

As to this clonotype: In this CDR3 the conserved last residue, phenylalanine or tryptophan, is missing, so a read error is likely. The chain recombines TRBV7-9 with TRBJ1-2; 7 bases align to TRBD1. This CDR3 region has 14 residues. V was clipped by 5 bases and J by 4 bases; unmatched bases: 7. In germline, CDR1 is SEHNR, CDR2 FQNEAQ (reference sequence). CDR3: CASSPPGQSYGYTP. Here the CDR3 DNA reads TGTGCCAGCAGCCCACCGGGACAGTCCTATGGCTACACCCCC.

The chain recombines TRBV10-3 with TRBJ2-1, with a weak D call TRBD1 (7 bases). Germline CDR1 and CDR2: ENHRY and SYGVKD. The V and J ends lost 3 bases and 6 bases respectively, with 15 bases between them. The CDR3 is made up of 15 amino acids. DNA for the CDR3: TGTGCCATCAGTGATGCGAGACAGGGAGGCAATGAGCAGTTCTTC. Protein: CAISDARQGGNEQFF.

In its sample, this clonotype was seen many times. The rearrangement links TRBV7-9 to TRBJ2-7, with TRBD2 as a possible D gene (5 bases). CDR1 is SEHNR and CDR2 is FQNEAQ in the germline V gene (reference sequence). V gave up 7 bases and J gave up 5 bases, with 15 bases separating them. CDR3 length: 13 amino acids. This chain's CDR3 is CASTITQADEQYF. The CDR3 DNA reads TGTGCCAGCACTATCACCCAAGCGGACGAGCAGTACTTC.

This clonotype was observed a few times. CDR3: CASKPLNTGELFF. In nucleotides, the CDR3 is TGTGCCAGTAAGCCGTTGAACACCGGGGAGCTGTTTTTT. The rearrangement links TRBV19 to TRBJ2-2; D call uncertain. V lost 7 bases and J lost 1, with 7 bases in between. The germline CDR1 and CDR2 sequences are LNHDA and SQIVND (reference sequence). There are 13 residues in the CDR3.

CDR3 sequence: CASSSGGGKDYEQYF. In DNA, the CDR3 is TGTGCCAGCAGCTCGGGAGGGGGCAAGGACTACGAGCAGTACTTC. V is TRBV7-9 and J is TRBJ2-7; the D gene is possibly TRBD2 (8 bases). The V gene lost 4 bases and the J gene lost 3 bases, with 16 bases spanning the gap. Germline CDR1 SEHNR, CDR2 FQNEAQ (reference sequence). The CDR3 extends over 15 amino acids.

The chain is built from TRBV2 and TRBJ2-7; D could derive from TRBD1 or TRBD2 (6 bases each). Deletions cut 5 bases from V and 3 bases from J, with 14 bases between. The germline CDR1 and CDR2 sequences are SNHLY and FYNNEI. CDR3 length: 14 amino acids. CDR3 DNA sequence: TGTGCCAGCAGTTACTCAGGGGAGGACTACGAGCAGTACTTC. This codes for CASSYSGEDYEQYF.

This chain connects TRBV7-2 to TRBJ2-2; TRBD1 matches at 8 bases. Looked up from germline, CDR1 is SGHTA and CDR2 is FQGNSA. Unmatched junction bases numbered 4, after V lost 4 bases and J lost 6 bases. The CDR3 length is 14 residues. The DNA of the CDR3 is TGTGCCAGCAGCTCCCTGACAGGGGCCGGGGAGCTGTTTTTT. Translated, it gives CASSSLTGAGELFF.

The chain joins TRBV4-3 to TRBJ2-7; 7 bases are shared with TRBD1. V gave up 0 bases and J gave up 3 bases; unmatched junction bases: 5. The CDR3 extends over 15 amino acids. Looked up from germline, CDR1 is LGHNA and CDR2 is YSLEER. DNA for the CDR3: TGCGCCAGCAGCCAAGAGTACAGGGGAGACTACGAGCAGTACTTC. Protein product: CASSQEYRGDYEQYF.

Regarding this clonotype: Just one base apart from a much larger clone, this may be a read error. The genes are TRBV15 and TRBJ2-7, with D possibly matching TRBD2 (6 bases). V gave up 1 base and J gave up 1 base, with 11 bases separating them. CDR1 LNHNV and CDR2 YYDKDF come from the germline V gene (reference sequence). The CDR3 covers 15 residues. The CDR3: CATSRGRGLSYEQYF. For the CDR3, the DNA is TGTGCCACCAGCAGAGGGCGGGGCCTATCCTACGAGCAGTACTTC.

The table lists this clonotype with a few counts. J is TRBJ2-2 and V is TRBV19; TRBD1 might be the D (6 bases). Germline CDR1 LNHDA, CDR2 SQIVND (reference sequence). Trimming cost V 3 bases and J 4 bases, with 12 bases left between them. The CDR3 has 15 residues. CDR3 sequence reads: CASSIMGASTGELFF. CDR3 nucleotides: TGTGCCAGTAGTATTATGGGGGCGAGCACCGGGGAGCTGTTTTTT.

This chain joins TRBV27 and TRBJ1-6; D possibly corresponds to TRBD1 (6 bases). CDR1 and CDR2 from the germline V gene are MNHEY and SMNVEV (reference sequence). V shed 6 bases and J shed 9 bases, with 24 bases lying between them. The CDR3 covers 17 residues. The CDR3 sequence is CASSRLFSDRRVSPLHF. CDR3 bases: TGTGCCAGCAGCCGCCTCTTTAGTGACAGGCGGGTTTCACCCCTCCACTTT.

This clonotype was detected a few times. The V call is TRBV6-1, the J call TRBJ2-2, with TRBD1 as a possible D gene (5 bases). The CDR3 length is 12 residues. The V gene lost 8 bases and the J gene lost 3 bases, with 7 bases spanning the gap. The germline V gene encodes CDR1 MNHNS and CDR2 SASEGT. The CDR3 is CASGADTGELFF. The CDR3 bases are TGTGCCAGCGGGGCGGACACCGGGGAGCTGTTTTTT.

This clonotype was observed many times. The gene calls are TRBV29-1 and TRBJ2-7, with D tentatively TRBD2 (6 bases). Germline values: CDR1 SQVTM, CDR2 ANQGSEA. Trimming cost V 1 base and J 5 bases, with 12 bases left between them. The CDR3 has 13 residues. CDR3 loop: CSVEGREGNEQYF. The CDR3 coding sequence is TGCAGCGTTGAAGGGCGGGAAGGTAACGAGCAGTACTTC.

This clonotype was found many times. V is TRBV7-9 and J is TRBJ1-1; no clear D. The CDR3 covers 14 residues. Trimming shortened V by 3 bases and J by 2 bases, and 10 bases separated the two germline ends. Germline V gene data show CDR1 as SEHNR and CDR2 as FQNEAQ (reference sequence). The CDR3, as DNA: TGTGCCAGCAGCTTTTCCCGATCTAACACTGAAGCTTTCTTT. Protein: CASSFSRSNTEAFF.

CDR3 nucleotides: TGTGCCATCAGCGGGACAGGGGACGGAAACACCTTC. Translated, it gives CAISGTGDGNTF. The chain employs TRBV10-3 and TRBJ1-2; TRBD1 matches 10 bases. V lost 6 bases to trimming and J lost 12 bases; unmatched junction nucleotides: 7. Germline CDR1 is ENHRY and CDR2 is SYGVKD. The CDR3 consists of 12 residues.

This chain links TRBV15 with TRBJ1-4, with TRBD1 identical over 9 bases. V shed 1 base and J 7 bases; nucleotides not matched to a gene: 7. The germline V gene encodes CDR1 LNHNV and CDR2 YYDKDF (reference sequence). The CDR3 totals 16 residues. CDR3: CATSRGDRELSEKLFF. In DNA, the CDR3 is TGTGCCACCAGCAGAGGGGACAGGGAGCTGAGTGAAAAACTGTTTTTT.

This clonotype was seen at least ten times. The chain has TRBV2 and TRBJ2-5, with 7 bases lining up with TRBD2. The CDR3 is 13 amino acids. Germline CDR1 reads SNHLY; CDR2 reads FYNNEI. The V and J ends lost 4 bases and 5 bases, in that order; junction bases with no gene match: 4. The DNA of the CDR3 is TGTGCCAGCAGTGGGACTAGAGCTGAGACCCAGTACTTC. Translating it yields CASSGTRAETQYF.

Details on this clonotype: One junction end does not reproduce the germline sequence, and a read error may be involved. The J gene is TRBJ2-7, the V gene TRBV10-3, with 9 bases fitting TRBD2. The CDR3 extends over 15 amino acids. Germline CDR1 and CDR2: ENHRY and SYGVKD. The CDR3 spells CASSYGGGGGGEQYF. The CDR3 DNA reads TGTGCCAGCAGTTACGGAGGCGGGGGGGGTGGCGAGCAGTACTTC.

This clonotype was detected ten times or more. The rearrangement links TRBV19 to TRBJ1-5; D gene uncertain. V was clipped by 8 bases and J by 4 bases, with 21 bases between them. Germline V gene sequence: CDR1 LNHDA, CDR2 SQIVND (reference sequence). CDR3 length: 16 residues. In nucleotides, the CDR3 is TGTGCCAGTTTGCTCCACCACGATCAATTAAATCAGCCCCAGCATTTT. Its translation is CASLLHHDQLNQPQHF. Looking up the rest from reference TRBV19 and TRBJ1-5 gives the full variable domain: DGGITQSPKYLFRKEGQNVTLSCEQNLNHDAMYWYRQDPGQGLRLIYYSQIVNDFQKGDIAEGYSVSREKKESFPLTVTSAQKNPTAFYLCASLLHHDQLNQPQHFGDGTRLSIL.

About this clonotype itself: A much larger clone differs by one base, so this may be a read error. The CDR3 region is CASSTVGRRDEPQHF. CDR3 DNA sequence: TGTGCCAGTAGTACAGTGGGGCGCAGGGACGAGCCCCAGCATTTT. The chain carries TRBV19 and TRBJ1-5; TRBD1 is a possible D gene (5 bases). The CDR3 consists of 15 residues. CDR1 and CDR2 from the germline V gene are LNHDA and SQIVND (reference sequence). Trimming stripped 4 bases from V and 8 bases from J, with 18 bases between.

J is TRBJ2-7 and V is TRBV2; 7 positions agree with TRBD1. The junction had 17 bases not matched to a gene; V was cut back by 6 bases and J by 3 bases. CDR3 length: 17 residues. Germline CDR1 SNHLY, CDR2 FYNNEI. The CDR3 sequence is CASSRSGTASGYYEQYF. CDR3 nucleotide sequence: TGTGCCAGCAGCCGCTCCGGGACAGCATCTGGATACTACGAGCAGTACTTC.

The rearrangement links TRBV12-3 or TRBV12-4 to TRBJ1-1; possible D gene TRBD1, 6 bases. The length of the CDR3 is 14 residues. V was shortened by 5 bases and J by 4 bases, with 14 bases between the two germline ends. The CDR3 spells CASSRLGGATEAFF. The CDR3 DNA sequence: TGTGCCAGCAGTCGGCTGGGGGGGGCCACTGAAGCTTTCTTT.

Comments on this clonotype: It is likely a read error, because the conserved phenylalanine at the end of the CDR3 is missing. It is unclear where the CDR3 begins or ends on the DNA, so no DNA is shown, and the CDR3 is as TCRdb lists it. The V and J genes are TRBV7-3 and TRBJ2-7; the table calls TRBD2, which could not be checked here. The CDR3 region is 10 residues in length, termini included. CDR1 is SGHTA and CDR2 is FQGTGA in the germline V gene. CDR3 amino acids: CASSLTGTTS.

The gene calls are TRBV29-1 and TRBJ2-5, with 7 bases matching TRBD1. CDR1 SQVTM and CDR2 ANQGSEA come from the germline V gene. The CDR3 has 14 amino acids. Trimming at V came to 3 bases and at J to 4 bases, leaving 8 bases not matched to a gene. Here the CDR3 reads CSVEGQGEGETQYF. The CDR3 DNA reads TGCAGCGTTGAGGGGCAGGGGGAAGGAGAGACCCAGTACTTC.